One sample yielded the 4 T cell receptor beta chains listed below, sequenced in a study of blood T cell repertoires in COVID-19. Method: immunoSEQ multiplex PCR; TCRdb's copy keeps in-frame clones and lacks some. The sample has approximately 100,000 clones, 65% to 85% seen once. The sample consisted of peripheral blood. Receptors originate from a woman aged 55-69 years with acute or convalescent COVID-19.

The rearrangement joins TRBV24-1 to TRBJ2-2; no reliable D call. Deletions cut 0 bases from V and 7 bases from J, with 8 bases between. CDR3 length equals 14 residues. Germline V lookup: CDR1 KGHDR, CDR2 SFDVKD. CDR3 DNA: TGTGCCACCAGTGATTTGTCGGTTTTCGGGGAGCTGTTTTTT. Its protein product is CATSDLSVFGELFF.

The genes are TRBV11-3 and TRBJ2-1; 8 bases are shared with TRBD2. V trimming: 3 bases; J trimming: 9 bases; junction bases outside the gene matches: 10. In germline, CDR1 is SGHNT, CDR2 YENEEA. CDR3 length: 15 residues. The CDR3 DNA sequence: TGTGCCAGCAGCTTGAGCCGGGGGGGGTCGGGTGAGCAGTTCTTC. This gives the protein CASSLSRGGSGEQFF.

J is TRBJ1-2 and V is TRBV3-1 (or the pseudogene TRBV3-2), with 8 bases fitting TRBD1. The ends lost 3 bases at V and 4 bases at J; junction bases unmatched: 1. CDR1 LGHDT and CDR2 YNNKEL come from the germline V gene (reference sequence). This CDR3 region has 13 residues. The CDR3 nucleotides read TGTGCCAGCAGCCAGGGACAGGTCTATGGCTACACCTTC. Amino acids: CASSQGQVYGYTF.

The CDR3 region is CASSLGGLSTDTQYF. CDR3 bases: TGTGCCAGCAGCCTCGGCGGACTTAGCACAGATACGCAGTATTTT. The V gene is TRBV7-3, the J gene TRBJ2-3, with D possibly matching TRBD2 (5 bases). This CDR3 contains 15 residues. Trimming stripped 5 bases from V and 0 bases from J, with 12 bases between. Germline-derived CDR1 and CDR2 are SGHTA and FQGTGA.